This T cell receptor (beta chain) was retrieved from a study of regulatory T cells in long-lasting Graves disease. Study in general: Persistent cases were those of Graves' disease that involved over 5 years of antithyroid drugs with positive TSH receptor antibodies.

Study conclusions and caveats: Patients with persistent disease showed a bias toward TRBV28, TRBJ1-2 and TRBJ2-5.

Researchers made TCR beta libraries by using iRepertoire HTBI primers and running Arm-PCR on CDR3 regions. From the multiplex PCR reads, TCRdb called clonotypes with MiXCR, one entry per CDR3 protein. The sample holds about 460,000 distinct CDR3 sequences, approximately 23% seen once. As for this clonotype: The antigen remains undetermined.

Germline loops: CDR1 LNHDA, CDR2 SQIVND (reference sequence). The CDR3 contains 12 residues. V was cut by 5 bases and J by 2 bases, with 7 bases left in between. Time point described: persistent/refractory GD, antithyroid drugs over 5 years with positive TRAb. The authors made the TCR library using RNA they extracted from PBMCs. Peripheral blood, around 9 milliliters of it, was drawn into EDTA tubes. This specimen was peripheral blood mononuclear cells (PBMCs), taken when the disease was refractory, from a patient treated with antithyroid drugs. The chain couples TRBV19 to TRBJ2-7; D is ambiguous. The receptor was isolated from a female donor with Graves disease. This CDR3 is CASSDQTYEQYF. The CDR3, as DNA: TGTGCCAGTAGTGACCAAACCTACGAGCAGTACTTC.